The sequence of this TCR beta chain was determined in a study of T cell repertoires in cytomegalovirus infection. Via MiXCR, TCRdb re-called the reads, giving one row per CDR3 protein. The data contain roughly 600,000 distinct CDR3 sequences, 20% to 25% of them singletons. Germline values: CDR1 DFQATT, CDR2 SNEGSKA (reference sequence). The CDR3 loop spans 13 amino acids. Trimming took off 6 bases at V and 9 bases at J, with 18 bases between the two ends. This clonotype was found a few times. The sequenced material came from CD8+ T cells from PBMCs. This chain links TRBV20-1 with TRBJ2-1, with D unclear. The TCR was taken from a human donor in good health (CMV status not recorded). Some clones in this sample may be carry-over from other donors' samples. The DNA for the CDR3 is TGCAGTGCCCCCCCCCTGCGGAGCGCTGAGCAGTTCTTC. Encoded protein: CSAPPLRSAEQFF.